This T cell receptor beta chain was sequenced for a study of blood T cell repertoires in COVID-19. Across the study: Material from acute and convalescent COVID-19 was sourced from the United States, Italy and Spain.

TCRdb's copy holds only in-frame clones and misses some; the assay was immunoSEQ multiplex PCR. The data show 150,000 to 200,000 clones, about 81% seen once. The trim removed 7 bases at V and 4 bases at J, leaving 3 bases unmatched. This CDR3 has 13 residues. Germline-derived CDR1 and CDR2 are SEHNR and FQNEAQ (reference sequence). The rearrangement uses TRBV7-9 and TRBJ2-1; 8 bases are a match to TRBD2. This sequence originates from a human donor in a cohort sampled during active COVID-19. Material for sequencing was peripheral blood. The CDR3 nucleotides read TGTGCCAGCAAAGCGGGAGAATACAATGAGCAGTTCTTC. It is translated as CASKAGEYNEQFF.